This T cell receptor beta chain was obtained from a study of blood T cell repertoires in COVID-19. At the level of the study: Sites in the United States, Italy and Spain provided acute and convalescent COVID-19 samples. In each case, the material was cDNA or gDNA derived from T cells, B-cell-depleted T cells, or PBMCs.

Trimming took 2 bases from V and 1 from J; bases not matched to a gene: 5. CDR1 and CDR2 (germline): MNHEY, SVGEGT. The CDR3 loop spans 16 amino acids. In the original processing: Amplifying reference gene primers gave estimates of nucleated cell counts. Sequencing used immunoSEQ multiplex PCR; TCRdb keeps in-frame clones, though not all of them. V and J calls and clone size come straight from that table; D and trimming were deduced from the DNA. The data show almost 80,000 clones, with more than 80% seen just once and roughly 0.73% held by the top ten. This clonotype originated in an elderly woman with acute or convalescent COVID-19. Sequencing was carried out using peripheral blood. This rearrangement joins TRBV6-2 or TRBV6-3 to TRBJ2-5; 9 bases match TRBD2. The CDR3 DNA is TGTGCCAGCAGTTACGGAGTAGCGGGAGCCCAAGAGACCCAGTACTTC. This gives the protein CASSYGVAGAQETQYF.